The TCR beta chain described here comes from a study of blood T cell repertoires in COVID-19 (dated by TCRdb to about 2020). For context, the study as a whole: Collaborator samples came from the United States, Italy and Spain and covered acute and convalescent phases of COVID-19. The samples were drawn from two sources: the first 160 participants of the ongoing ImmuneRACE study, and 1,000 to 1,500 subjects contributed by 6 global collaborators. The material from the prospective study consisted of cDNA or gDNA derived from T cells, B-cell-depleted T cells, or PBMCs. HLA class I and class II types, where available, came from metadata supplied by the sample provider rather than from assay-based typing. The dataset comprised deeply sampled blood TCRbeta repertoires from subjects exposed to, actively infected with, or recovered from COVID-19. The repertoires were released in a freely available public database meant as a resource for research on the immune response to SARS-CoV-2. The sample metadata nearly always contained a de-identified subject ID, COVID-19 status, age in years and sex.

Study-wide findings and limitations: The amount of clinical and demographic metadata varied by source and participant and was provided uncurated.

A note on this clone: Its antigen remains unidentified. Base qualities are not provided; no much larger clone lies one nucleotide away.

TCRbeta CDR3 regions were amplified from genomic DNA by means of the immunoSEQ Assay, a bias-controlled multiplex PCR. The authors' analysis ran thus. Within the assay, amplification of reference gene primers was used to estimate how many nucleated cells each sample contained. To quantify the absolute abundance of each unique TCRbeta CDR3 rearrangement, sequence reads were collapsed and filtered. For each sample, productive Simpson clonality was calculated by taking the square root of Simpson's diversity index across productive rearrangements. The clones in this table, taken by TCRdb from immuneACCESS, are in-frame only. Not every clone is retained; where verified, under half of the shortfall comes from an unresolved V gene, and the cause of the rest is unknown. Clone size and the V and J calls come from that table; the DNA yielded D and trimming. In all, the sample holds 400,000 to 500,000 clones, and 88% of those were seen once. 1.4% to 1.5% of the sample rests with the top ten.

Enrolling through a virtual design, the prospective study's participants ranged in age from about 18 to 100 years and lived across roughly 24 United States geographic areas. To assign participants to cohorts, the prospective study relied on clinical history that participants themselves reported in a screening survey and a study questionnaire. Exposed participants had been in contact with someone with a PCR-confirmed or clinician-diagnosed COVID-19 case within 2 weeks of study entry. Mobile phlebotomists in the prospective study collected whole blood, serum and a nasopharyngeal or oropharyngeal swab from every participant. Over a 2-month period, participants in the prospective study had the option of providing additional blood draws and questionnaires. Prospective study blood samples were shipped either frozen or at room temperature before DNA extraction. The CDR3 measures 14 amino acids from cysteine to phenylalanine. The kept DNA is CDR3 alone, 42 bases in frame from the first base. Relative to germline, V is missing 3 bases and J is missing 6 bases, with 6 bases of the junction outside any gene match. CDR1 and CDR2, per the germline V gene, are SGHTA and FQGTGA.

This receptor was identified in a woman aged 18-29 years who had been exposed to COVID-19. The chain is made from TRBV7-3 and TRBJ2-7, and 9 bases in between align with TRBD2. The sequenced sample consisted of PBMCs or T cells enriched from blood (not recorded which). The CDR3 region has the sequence CASSLRGGLSEQYF. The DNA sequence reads TGTGCCAGCAGCTTGCGGGGGGGCCTCTCCGAGCAGTACTTC.